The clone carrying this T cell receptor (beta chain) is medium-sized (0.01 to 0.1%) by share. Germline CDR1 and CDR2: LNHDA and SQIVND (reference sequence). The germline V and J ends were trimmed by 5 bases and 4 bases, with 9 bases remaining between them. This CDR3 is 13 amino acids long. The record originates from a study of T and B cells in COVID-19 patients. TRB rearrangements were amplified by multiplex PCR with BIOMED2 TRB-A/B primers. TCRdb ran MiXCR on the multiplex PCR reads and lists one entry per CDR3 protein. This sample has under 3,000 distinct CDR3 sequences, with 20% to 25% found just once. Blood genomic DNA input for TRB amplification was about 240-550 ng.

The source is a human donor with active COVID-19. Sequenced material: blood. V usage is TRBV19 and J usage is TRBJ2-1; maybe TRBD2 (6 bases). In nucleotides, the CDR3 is TGTGCCAGTAGTCCGGGGGATTACAATGAGCAGTTCTTC. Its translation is CASSPGDYNEQFF. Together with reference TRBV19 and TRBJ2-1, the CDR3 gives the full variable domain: DGGITQSPKYLFRKEGQNVTLSCEQNLNHDAMYWYRQDPGQGLRLIYYSQIVNDFQKGDIAEGYSVSREKKESFPLTVTSAQKNPTAFYLCASSPGDYNEQFFGPGTRLTVL.